This TCR beta chain emerged from a study of blood T cell repertoires in COVID-19. Study details: Researchers got acute and convalescent COVID-19 samples from the United States, Italy and Spain.

Germline V CDR1 and CDR2: SGHRS, YFSETQ. The V end was cut by 1 base, the J end by 2 bases, with 16 bases between. The CDR3 extends over 18 amino acids. Sequenced by immunoSEQ multiplex PCR; TCRdb stores in-frame clones only, minus some. Among about 300,000 clones listed, around four fifths were seen once. The V gene is TRBV5-1, the J gene TRBJ2-6, with D possibly TRBD1 on 6 matching bases. Sequenced: peripheral blood. The TCR comes from a woman between 45 and 65 years old with acute or convalescent COVID-19. CDR3 sequence (DNA): TGCGCCAGCAGCTTGACACCCCAGGGGAACGCTGGGGCCAACGTCCTGACTTTC. Its translation is CASSLTPQGNAGANVLTF. The entire variable domain, with the rest obtained from reference TRBV5-1 and TRBJ2-6, is as follows: KAGVTQTPRYLIKTRGQQVTLSCSPISGHRSVSWYQQTPGQGLQFLFEYFSETQRNKGNFPGRFSGRQFSNSRSEMNVSTLELGDSALYLCASSLTPQGNAGANVLTFGAGSRLTVL.